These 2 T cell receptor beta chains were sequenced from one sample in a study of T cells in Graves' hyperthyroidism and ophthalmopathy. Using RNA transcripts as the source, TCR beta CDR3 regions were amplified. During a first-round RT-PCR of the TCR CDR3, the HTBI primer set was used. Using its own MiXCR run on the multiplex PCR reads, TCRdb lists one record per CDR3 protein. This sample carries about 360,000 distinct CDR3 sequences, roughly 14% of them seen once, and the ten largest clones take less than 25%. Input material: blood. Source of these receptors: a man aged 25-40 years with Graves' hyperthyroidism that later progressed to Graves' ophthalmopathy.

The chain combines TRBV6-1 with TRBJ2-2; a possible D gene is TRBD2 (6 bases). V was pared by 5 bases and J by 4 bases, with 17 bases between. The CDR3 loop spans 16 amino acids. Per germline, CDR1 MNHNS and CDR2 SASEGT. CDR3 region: CASSLLGRGFTGELFF. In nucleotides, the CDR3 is TGTGCCAGCAGTCTATTGGGGCGGGGATTCACCGGGGAGCTGTTTTTT.

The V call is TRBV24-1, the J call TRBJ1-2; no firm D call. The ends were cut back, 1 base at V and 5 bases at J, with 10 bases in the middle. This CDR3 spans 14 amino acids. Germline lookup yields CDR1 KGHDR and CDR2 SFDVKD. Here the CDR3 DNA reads TGTGCCACCAGTGATTTTGAGGATAAGTATGGCTACACCTTC. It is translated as CATSDFEDKYGYTF.